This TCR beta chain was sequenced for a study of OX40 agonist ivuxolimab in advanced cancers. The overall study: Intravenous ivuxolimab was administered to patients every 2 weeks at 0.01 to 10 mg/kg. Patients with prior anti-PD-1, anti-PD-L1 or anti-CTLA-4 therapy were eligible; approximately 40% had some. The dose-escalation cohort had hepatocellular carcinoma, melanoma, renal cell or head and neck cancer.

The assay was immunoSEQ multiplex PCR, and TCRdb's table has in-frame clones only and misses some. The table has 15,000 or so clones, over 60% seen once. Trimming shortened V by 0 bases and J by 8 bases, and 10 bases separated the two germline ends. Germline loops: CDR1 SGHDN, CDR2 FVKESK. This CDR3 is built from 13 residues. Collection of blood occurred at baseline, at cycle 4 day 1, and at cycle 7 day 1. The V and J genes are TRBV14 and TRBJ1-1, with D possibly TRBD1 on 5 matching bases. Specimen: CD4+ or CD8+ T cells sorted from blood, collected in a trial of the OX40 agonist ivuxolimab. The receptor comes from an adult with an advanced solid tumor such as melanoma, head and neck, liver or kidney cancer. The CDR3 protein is CASSQDRGDEAFF. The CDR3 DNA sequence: TGTGCCAGCAGCCAAGATAGGGGAGACGAAGCTTTCTTT.